The 16 T cell receptor beta chains reported below all come from one sample, sequenced in a study of T cell clonotyping in hematopoietic cell transplantation. This table comes from immunoSEQ multiplex PCR, and its TCRdb copy is limited to in-frame clones, with some not included. The table records roughly 16,000 clones, around 90% of them present only once. The sequenced sample consisted of peripheral blood mononuclear cells. Receptors were obtained from a man in his forties or fifties in good health. Some clones in this sample may be carry-over from other donors' samples.

The chain uses TRBV2 and TRBJ2-3; D is perhaps TRBD1 (5 bases). Between the trimmed V and J ends, which lost 3 bases and 2 bases, there was a span of 6 bases. This CDR3 region has 13 residues. Germline V gene data show CDR1 as SNHLY and CDR2 as FYNNEI. The CDR3 region is CASSDRDTDTQYF. CDR3 nucleotide sequence: TGTGCCAGCAGTGACAGGGACACAGATACGCAGTATTTT.

The table lists this clone with a few counts. V gene TRBV7-9 combines with J gene TRBJ1-1; tentatively, D is TRBD1 (6 bases). The germline V and J ends were trimmed by 7 bases and 1 base, with 19 bases remaining between them. From germline, CDR1 is SEHNR and CDR2 FQNEAQ (reference sequence). The CDR3 runs 16 residues. Here the CDR3 reads CASTRGGAPGNTEAFF. CDR3 nucleotides: TGTGCCAGCACCAGGGGTGGGGCCCCTGGGAACACTGAAGCTTTCTTT.

This chain joins TRBV4-3 and TRBJ2-3; TRBD1 matches at 9 bases. CDR1 LGHNA and CDR2 YSLEER come from the germline V gene. The V and J ends lost 4 bases and 2 bases, in that order; junction bases with no gene match: 4. The CDR3 spans 15 residues. The chain's CDR3 is CASSLTGGDTDTQYF. The CDR3 DNA follows: TGCGCCAGCAGCCTGACAGGGGGAGACACAGATACGCAGTATTTT.

V gene TRBV19 combines with J gene TRBJ1-5; no firm D call. Germline CDR1 is LNHDA and CDR2 is SQIVND (reference sequence). Trimming shortened V by 6 bases and J by 1 base, and 10 bases separated the two germline ends. CDR3 length: 14 amino acids. The CDR3 DNA sequence: TGTGCCAGTAGACATTTGGAGAGCAATCAGCCCCAGCATTTT. Its protein product is CASRHLESNQPQHF.

This chain connects TRBV6-5 to TRBJ1-2; unclear D gene. Trimming cost V 5 bases and J 2 bases, with 3 bases left between them. Per the germline V gene, CDR1 is MNHEY and CDR2 is SVGAGI. The length of the CDR3 is 11 residues. The CDR3 spells CASSENYGYTF. As DNA, the CDR3 is TGTGCCAGCAGTGAGAACTATGGCTACACCTTC.

For the CDR3, the DNA is TGTGCCAGCAGCCGTAGGCAATTCGGCACAGATACGCAGTATTTT. This translates into CASSRRQFGTDTQYF. The rearrangement uses TRBV7-2 and TRBJ2-3, with D hard to call. CDR1 and CDR2 from the germline V gene are SGHTA and FQGNSA. Trimming removed 5 bases from V and 1 base from J, with 13 bases in between. This CDR3 comprises 15 residues.

The chain joins TRBV9 to TRBJ2-2; 7 nucleotides line up with TRBD2. Unmatched junction bases numbered 5, after V lost 0 bases and J lost 3 bases. From germline, CDR1 is SGDLS and CDR2 YYNGEE. There are 16 residues in the CDR3. The CDR3 DNA reads as TGTGCCAGCAGCGTAGGTAATAGCGGGCACACCGGGGAGCTGTTTTTT. Translated, it gives CASSVGNSGHTGELFF.

A word on this clone: Compared with germline, one end of the junction differs, possibly owing to a read error. This chain connects TRBV10-3 to TRBJ2-7; D is perhaps TRBD1 (6 bases). Germline V CDR1 and CDR2: ENHRY, SYGVKD. This CDR3 contains 14 residues. The CDR3 sequence: CAISERTESYGQYF. CDR3 in DNA: TGTGCCATCAGTGAGAGGACAGAATCCTACGGGCAGTACTTC.

The chain couples TRBV29-1 to TRBJ2-3; 7 nucleotides line up with TRBD1. Germline CDR1 SQVTM, CDR2 ANQGSEA. V was clipped by 6 bases and J by 0 bases; unmatched bases: 3. This CDR3 contains 13 residues. CDR3 region: CSVGQHSTDTQYF. The DNA of the CDR3 is TGCAGCGTGGGACAGCATAGCACAGATACGCAGTATTTT.

The gene calls are TRBV6-5 and TRBJ1-2; 7 bases match TRBD1. CDR1 is MNHEY and CDR2 is SVGAGI in the germline V gene. With 4 bases clipped from V and 3 bases from J, the junction kept 5 bases outside the gene matches. This CDR3 region has 14 residues. The CDR3 here is CASSSAGTDYGYTF. The CDR3 bases are TGTGCCAGCAGTTCCGCCGGGACAGACTATGGCTACACCTTC.

The chain combines TRBV27 with TRBJ2-3; 12 nucleotides agree with TRBD2. J lost 2 bases, V lost 3 bases, and 9 bases had no gene match. Germline CDR1 reads MNHEY; CDR2 reads SMNVEV (reference sequence). CDR3 length equals 18 residues. The CDR3 sequence: CASSFGTSGGRPTDTQYF. In DNA form, the CDR3 reads TGTGCCAGCAGTTTCGGAACTAGCGGGGGGCGCCCCACAGATACGCAGTATTTT.

The chain combines TRBV6-1 with TRBJ2-1, with D uncertain. The germline CDR1 and CDR2 sequences are MNHNS and SASEGT. V lost 7 bases and J 4 bases, leaving 14 bases between the germline ends. The CDR3 has 14 amino acids. The CDR3 DNA follows: TGTGCCAGCATTTTAGGATTTGGGTACAATGAGCAGTTCTTC. This gives the protein CASILGFGYNEQFF.

This clone was detected a few times. The rearrangement joins TRBV5-1 to TRBJ2-7, with a tentative D call TRBD2 (5 bases). The germline V gene has CDR1 SGHRS and CDR2 YFSETQ. V gave up 4 bases and J gave up 6 bases, with 11 bases separating them. The CDR3 is 12 residues long. CDR3: CASSPSQFEQYF. The CDR3 nucleotides read TGCGCCAGCAGCCCTAGCCAGTTCGAGCAGTACTTC.

This chain connects TRBV9 to TRBJ1-2, with D possibly TRBD1 on 5 matching bases. The length of the CDR3 is 15 residues. Germline values: CDR1 SGDLS, CDR2 YYNGEE. With 0 bases removed from V and 5 bases from J, the gap between germline ends came to 14 bases. CDR3 in amino acids: CASSVDKGWGYGYTF. As DNA, the CDR3 is TGTGCCAGCAGCGTAGATAAAGGTTGGGGGTATGGCTACACCTTC.

The chain is built from TRBV6-4 and TRBJ2-3; D gene ambiguous. Looked up from germline, CDR1 is MRHNA and CDR2 is SNTAGT. This CDR3 has 13 amino acids. V lost 3 bases to trimming and J lost 3 bases, with 7 bases between them. This CDR3 reads CASSEENTDTQYF. The CDR3 DNA follows: TGTGCCAGCAGTGAGGAGAATACAGATACGCAGTATTTT.

The chain couples TRBV5-6 to TRBJ1-2; a possible D gene is TRBD1 (5 bases). CDR3 length: 15 amino acids. The V gene's germline CDR1 is SGHDT and CDR2 YYEEEE. V lost 2 bases, J lost 2 bases, and 13 bases lay in between. This CDR3 reads CASSFRVGVNYGYTF. The DNA of the CDR3 is TGTGCCAGCAGCTTCAGGGTGGGGGTGAACTATGGCTACACCTTC.